Below are 18 T cell receptor beta chains sequenced from a single sample in a study of blood T cells in healthy people across ages. Using a J-beta primer mix together with a sample-barcoded 5' primer, a second PCR was run for about 6 to 12 cycles. TCRdb passed the 5' RACE reads through MiXCR, listing each CDR3 protein once. The data show about a million distinct CDR3 sequences, roughly 47% seen once. Sample: blood. The receptors stem from a woman aged 55 to 70 in good health.

This clonotype has just a few counts. The chain uses TRBV5-6 and TRBJ2-3, with unresolved D. V was shortened by 4 bases and J by 4 bases, with 13 bases between the two germline ends. The CDR3 runs 14 residues. Germline loops: CDR1 SGHDT, CDR2 YYEEEE. DNA for the CDR3: TGTGCCAGCAGCCAAGGGCAACTCGCAGATACGCAGTATTTT. Translated: CASSQGQLADTQYF.

Turning to this clonotype: One junction end does not reproduce the germline sequence, and a read error may be involved. This chain connects TRBV29-1 to TRBJ2-7; 9 bases map to TRBD2. CDR3 size: 12 residues. Germline V lookup: CDR1 SQVTM, CDR2 ANQGSEA. The CDR3 DNA reads as TGCGGCGTTGAATTAGCGGGAGTGGCTGAGTACTTC. Translation: CGVELAGVAEYF.

This clonotype has more than one count but fewer than ten. This chain uses TRBV20-1 with TRBJ2-7; D may correspond to TRBD1 or TRBD2 (6 bases each). The CDR3 consists of 13 residues. V was clipped by 6 bases and J by 3 bases, with 15 bases between them. The germline CDR1 and CDR2 sequences are DFQATT and SNEGSKA (reference sequence). The CDR3 sequence: CSAGGGQLYEQYF. DNA of the CDR3: TGCAGTGCCGGGGGAGGACAGCTCTACGAGCAGTACTTC.

This clonotype was recorded once. One base away lies a much larger clone, so this may be a sequencing read error. The chain couples TRBV29-1 to TRBJ2-5, with 11 bases lining up with TRBD2. The J call may be incorrect, as the DNA end agrees better with TRBJ2-7. Per the germline V gene, CDR1 is SQVTM and CDR2 is ANQGSEA. CDR3 length equals 16 residues. CDR3 in amino acids: CSVPLAGGFSTCEQYF. CDR3 DNA sequence: TGCAGCGTCCCCCTAGCGGGAGGTTTCTCCACCTGCGAGCAGTACTTC.

The chain couples TRBV2 to TRBJ2-5, with D perhaps assigned TRBD1 or TRBD2 (5 bases each). Trimming took 3 bases from V and 8 from J, leaving 13 bases between them. In germline, CDR1 is SNHLY, CDR2 FYNNEI. This CDR3 contains 13 residues. CDR3 coding DNA: TGTGCCAGCAGTGACGAGGGACGAGGTACCCAGTACTTC. It codes for CASSDEGRGTQYF. Full variable domain (rest looked up from reference TRBV2 and TRBJ2-5): EPEVTQTPSHQVTQMGQEVILRCVPISNHLYFYWYRQILGQKVEFLVSFYNNEISEKSEIFDDQFSVERPDGSNFTLKIRSTKLEDSAMYFCASSDEGRGTQYFGPGTRLLVL.

The J gene is TRBJ2-4, the V gene TRBV6-2 or TRBV6-3; 7 nucleotides match TRBD1. V trimming: 4 bases; J trimming: 13 bases; junction bases outside the gene matches: 16. Germline assignment: CDR1 MNHEY and CDR2 SVGEGT. This CDR3 region has 15 residues. For the CDR3, the DNA is TGTGCCAGCAGTTTTGAGGGGGCGTCGGTGTCAAAGCAGTACTTC. This translates into CASSFEGASVSKQYF.

The table lists this clonotype with a few counts. The rearrangement links TRBV27 to TRBJ2-7; 9 bases are shared with TRBD1. After removal of 4 bases from V and 6 bases from J, the junction contained 7 bases not matched to a gene. The CDR3 length is 14 residues. Germline V gene lookup returns CDR1 MNHEY and CDR2 SMNVEV (reference sequence). The CDR3 here is CASSSTDRGTEQYF. CDR3 nucleotides: TGTGCCAGCAGTTCCACGGACAGGGGTACCGAGCAGTACTTC.

As for this clonotype: Relative to the germline gene, one junction end is altered; a read error may explain this. The chain combines TRBV4-1 with TRBJ2-7, with 10 positions matching TRBD2. This CDR3 has 16 residues. Germline V gives CDR1 MGHRA, CDR2 YSYEKL. The CDR3 nucleotides read TGCGCCAGCAGCCCGACTAGGACTAGCGGCTCCTGCGAGCAGTACTTC. This codes for CASSPTRTSGSCEQYF.

V is TRBV5-4 and J is TRBJ2-7; 7 positions match TRBD1. The germline gives CDR1 SGHNT, CDR2 YYREEE (reference sequence). The CDR3 consists of 15 residues. V trimming: 4 bases; J trimming: 0 bases; junction bases outside the gene matches: 7. CDR3 nucleotide sequence: TGTGCCAGCAGCCAAAGGGACAGAAGCTCCTACGAGCAGTACTTC. This codes for CASSQRDRSSYEQYF.

The chain is built from TRBV4-2 and TRBJ2-1, with a possible D match to TRBD2 (5 bases). Germline V gene lookup returns CDR1 LGHNA and CDR2 YNFKEQ. The CDR3 totals 16 residues. V was pared by 1 base and J by 4 bases, with 14 bases between. The CDR3 sequence is CASSQVSADPYNEQFF. CDR3 nucleotides: TGTGCCAGCAGCCAAGTTAGCGCCGACCCTTACAATGAGCAGTTCTTC.

This chain links TRBV24-1 with TRBJ1-2; D ambiguous. This CDR3 has 13 amino acids. The V end was cut by 3 bases, the J end by 7 bases, with 11 bases between. Germline CDR1 KGHDR, CDR2 SFDVKD. Here the CDR3 reads CATSDGLRVGYTF. CDR3 nucleotide sequence: TGTGCCACCAGTGATGGACTTAGGGTTGGCTACACCTTC.

This clonotype has only a few counts. The rearrangement joins TRBV4-1 to TRBJ2-3; 9 nucleotides match TRBD2. The CDR3 covers 18 residues. V was clipped by 4 bases and J by 5 bases; unmatched bases: 16. Germline V gene lookup returns CDR1 MGHRA and CDR2 YSYEKL. The CDR3 region has the DNA TGCGCCAGCAGCCGGGGGGCCACCAGACTAGCGGATGGAGATACGCAGTATTTT. Its protein is CASSRGATRLADGDTQYF.

CDR3 protein: CASGPGGTSGSEQFF. The CDR3 bases are TGTGCCAGCGGTCCCGGGGGGACTAGCGGATCTGAGCAGTTCTTC. This rearrangement joins TRBV6-2 or TRBV6-3 to TRBJ2-1, with 11 bases that match TRBD2. Unmatched junction bases numbered 12, after V lost 8 bases and J lost 9 bases. Germline V gene sequence: CDR1 MNHEY, CDR2 SVGEGT. The CDR3 extends over 15 amino acids.

This chain joins TRBV20-1 and TRBJ2-1; unclear D gene. Looked up from germline, CDR1 is DFQATT and CDR2 is SNEGSKA (reference sequence). This CDR3 has 15 amino acids. V was cut by 0 bases and J by 2 bases, with 11 bases left in between. CDR3 region: CSARDVQQPYNEQFF. The CDR3 DNA reads TGCAGTGCTAGAGATGTCCAGCAGCCCTACAATGAGCAGTTCTTC.

This clonotype occurred a few times. This chain connects TRBV5-5 to TRBJ2-7; D unclear. Trimming left V 3 bases short and J 3 bases short, with 16 bases between. In germline, CDR1 is SGHKS, CDR2 YYEKEE (reference sequence). The CDR3 consists of 15 residues. CDR3 protein: CASSYPSGLVYEQYF. For the CDR3, the DNA is TGTGCCAGCAGCTACCCGTCCGGTCTTGTCTACGAGCAGTACTTC.

The CDR3 nucleotides read TGTGCCAGCAGTGAGGGACCCCACGAGCAGTACTTC. It specifies CASSEGPHEQYF. The chain has TRBV6-2 or TRBV6-3 and TRBJ2-5; possibly TRBD1 or TRBD2 for D (5 bases each). The assigned J gene may be wrong: the sequence end matches TRBJ2-7 better. CDR1 is MNHEY and CDR2 is SVGEGT in the germline V gene. The CDR3 loop spans 12 amino acids.

This rearrangement joins TRBV4-2 to TRBJ2-1, with 10 bases identical to TRBD1. The CDR3 length is 16 residues. Trimming cost V 7 bases and J 4 bases; bases outside gene matches: 10. The germline CDR1 and CDR2 sequences are LGHNA and YNFKEQ. The CDR3 loop reads CASTRGGTGAYNEQFF. The CDR3, as DNA: TGTGCCAGCACCCGGGGCGGGACAGGGGCATACAATGAGCAGTTCTTC.

The gene calls are TRBV19 and TRBJ2-4; D remains unclear. CDR3 length: 12 residues. Trimming took 8 bases from V and 7 from J, leaving 12 bases between them. Germline V gives CDR1 LNHDA, CDR2 SQIVND (reference sequence). CDR3 nucleotide sequence: TGTGCCAGTTCGGACCGAGCGAACATTCAGTACTTC. The encoded protein is CASSDRANIQYF.